These T cell receptor beta chains were read from a single sample in a study of blood T cell repertoires in COVID-19. Method: immunoSEQ multiplex PCR; TCRdb's copy keeps in-frame clones and lacks some. The sample contains about 160,000 clones, approximately 84% of which appear only once. The sample taken for sequencing was peripheral blood. Receptors originate from a middle-aged man who had recovered from COVID-19. Both conserved end residues are part of each CDR3. Each record gives: D gene, clone size, V gene, J gene, CDR3 protein, CDR3 DNA. The D gene is left open where the match is weak. Rows may omit the clone size; those that give it use once, few, many or a size class.

d_gene: .
abundance: .
v_gene: TRBV6-2/TRBV6-3
j_gene: TRBJ2-3
CDR3aa: CASSYDWKSGREGASRDTQYF
CDR3nt: TGTGCCAGCAGTTACGATTGGAAGAGCGGACGGGAGGGGGCGTCCAGAGATACGCAGTATTTT

d_gene: TRBD1
abundance: .
v_gene: TRBV6-6
j_gene: TRBJ1-5
CDR3aa: CASSLDRDVQPQHF
CDR3nt: TGTGCCAGCAGTTTAGACAGGGACGTTCAGCCCCAGCATTTT

d_gene: TRBD1
abundance: few
v_gene: TRBV30
j_gene: TRBJ1-2
CDR3aa: CAWSGGGGYGYTF
CDR3nt: TGTGCCTGGAGCGGAGGGGGCGGGTATGGCTACACCTTC

d_gene: TRBD2
abundance: .
v_gene: TRBV27
j_gene: TRBJ2-1
CDR3aa: CASSLSPSGVYNEQFF
CDR3nt: TGTGCCAGCAGTTTATCGCCTAGCGGGGTCTACAATGAGCAGTTCTTC

d_gene: .
abundance: .
v_gene: TRBV24-1
j_gene: TRBJ2-1
CDR3aa: CATSSQGLRNNEQFF
CDR3nt: TGTGCCACCTCTAGCCAGGGGCTGAGGAACAATGAGCAGTTCTTC

d_gene: .
abundance: .
v_gene: TRBV28
j_gene: TRBJ1-2
CDR3aa: CASSIDPNGYGYTF
CDR3nt: TGTGCCAGCAGCATAGATCCCAACGGGTATGGCTACACCTTC

d_gene: .
abundance: .
v_gene: TRBV24-1
j_gene: TRBJ2-2
CDR3aa: CATSDFWLAPGELFF
CDR3nt: TGTGCCACCAGTGATTTTTGGCTAGCGCCCGGGGAGCTGTTTTTT

d_gene: .
abundance: .
v_gene: TRBV28
j_gene: TRBJ1-3
CDR3aa: CASSGQSLRNTIYF
CDR3nt: TGTGCCAGCAGTGGACAGTCACTGAGAAACACCATATATTTT

d_gene: .
abundance: .
v_gene: TRBV2
j_gene: TRBJ2-4
CDR3aa: CASSEMVLAKNIQYF
CDR3nt: TGTGCCAGCAGTGAGATGGTACTAGCCAAAAACATTCAGTACTTC

d_gene: .
abundance: .
v_gene: TRBV29-1
j_gene: TRBJ1-3
CDR3aa: CSFRDGLLGNTIYF
CDR3nt: TGCAGCTTTCGGGACGGACTACTTGGAAACACCATATATTTT

d_gene: .
abundance: .
v_gene: TRBV19
j_gene: TRBJ2-1
CDR3aa: CASTPGVSSYNEQFF
CDR3nt: TGTGCCAGTACCCCGGGGGTAAGCTCCTACAATGAGCAGTTCTTC

d_gene: .
abundance: .
v_gene: TRBV7-2
j_gene: TRBJ2-6
CDR3aa: CASSPRGSGANVLTF
CDR3nt: TGTGCCAGCAGTCCAAGAGGCTCTGGGGCCAACGTCCTGACTTTC

d_gene: .
abundance: .
v_gene: TRBV18
j_gene: TRBJ2-7
CDR3aa: CASSPVIQRSSYEQYF
CDR3nt: TGTGCCAGCTCACCAGTAATTCAACGGAGCTCCTACGAGCAGTACTTC

d_gene: .
abundance: .
v_gene: TRBV10-3
j_gene: TRBJ2-2
CDR3aa: CAIQGNTGELFF
CDR3nt: TGTGCCATCCAGGGCAACACCGGGGAGCTGTTTTTT

d_gene: TRBD1
abundance: .
v_gene: TRBV7-2
j_gene: TRBJ1-2
CDR3aa: CASSLGWTGSSGYTF
CDR3nt: TGTGCCAGCAGCTTAGGGTGGACAGGGAGTAGTGGCTACACCTTC

d_gene: .
abundance: .
v_gene: TRBV5-4
j_gene: TRBJ2-1
CDR3aa: CASSLGGPGEQFF
CDR3nt: TGTGCCAGCAGCTTGGGAGGTCCTGGTGAGCAGTTCTTC

d_gene: .
abundance: .
v_gene: TRBV5-5
j_gene: TRBJ1-2
CDR3aa: CASSFQGISYGYTF
CDR3nt: TGTGCCAGCAGTTTCCAGGGGATTAGCTATGGCTACACCTTC

d_gene: .
abundance: .
v_gene: TRBV6-5
j_gene: TRBJ1-2
CDR3aa: CASSYSMRGEDGYTF
CDR3nt: TGTGCCAGCAGTTACTCGATGCGGGGGGAGGATGGCTACACCTTC

d_gene: .
abundance: .
v_gene: TRBV19
j_gene: TRBJ1-6
CDR3aa: CASAATEYNSPLHF
CDR3nt: TGTGCCAGTGCCGCGACAGAATATAATTCACCCCTCCACTTT

d_gene: .
abundance: .
v_gene: TRBV3-1/TRBV3-2
j_gene: TRBJ1-6
CDR3aa: CASSQNGQINSPLHF
CDR3nt: TGTGCCAGCAGCCAAAATGGACAGATTAATTCACCCCTCCACTTT

d_gene: TRBD1
abundance: once
v_gene: TRBV19
j_gene: TRBJ2-5
CDR3aa: CASSIDFEGARQETQYF
CDR3nt: TGTGCCAGTAGTATAGATTTTGAGGGGGCGAGGCAAGAGACCCAGTACTTC

d_gene: TRBD2
abundance: .
v_gene: TRBV27
j_gene: TRBJ2-7
CDR3aa: CASSGGSASSYEQYF
CDR3nt: TGTGCCAGCAGCGGGGGGTCGGCCAGCTCCTACGAGCAGTACTTC

d_gene: .
abundance: .
v_gene: TRBV2
j_gene: TRBJ2-1
CDR3aa: CASRKEDEQFF
CDR3nt: TGTGCCAGTAGAAAGGAGGATGAGCAGTTCTTC

d_gene: TRBD2
abundance: .
v_gene: TRBV28
j_gene: TRBJ2-7
CDR3aa: CASTGTRVYEQYF
CDR3nt: TGTGCCAGCACCGGGACTAGGGTATACGAGCAGTACTTC

d_gene: .
abundance: .
v_gene: TRBV27
j_gene: TRBJ2-7
CDR3aa: CASSYGRGSEQYF
CDR3nt: TGTGCCAGCAGTTACGGGCGAGGGAGCGAGCAGTACTTC

d_gene: .
abundance: .
v_gene: TRBV6-2/TRBV6-3
j_gene: TRBJ1-1
CDR3aa: CASSYSRGGTEAFF
CDR3nt: TGTGCCAGCAGTTACTCGAGGGGGGGCACTGAAGCTTTCTTT

d_gene: .
abundance: .
v_gene: TRBV11-3
j_gene: TRBJ2-3
CDR3aa: CASSLGNRVDTQYF
CDR3nt: TGTGCCAGCAGCTTAGGAAACAGGGTAGATACGCAGTATTTT

d_gene: .
abundance: few
v_gene: TRBV6-2/TRBV6-3
j_gene: TRBJ1-1
CDR3aa: CASSQPGQNTEAFF
CDR3nt: TGTGCCAGCAGTCAACCGGGACAGAACACTGAAGCTTTCTTT

d_gene: .
abundance: .
v_gene: TRBV14
j_gene: TRBJ2-3
CDR3aa: CASSHSLFTDTQYF
CDR3nt: TGTGCCAGCAGCCATTCCCTATTCACAGATACGCAGTATTTT

d_gene: TRBD2
abundance: many
v_gene: TRBV5-5
j_gene: TRBJ2-7
CDR3aa: CASGGRGIYEQYF
CDR3nt: TGTGCCAGCGGCGGGAGGGGAATTTACGAGCAGTACTTC

d_gene: TRBD1
abundance: .
v_gene: TRBV11-2
j_gene: TRBJ1-2
CDR3aa: CASRPGTGGYGYTF
CDR3nt: TGTGCCAGCAGACCAGGGACAGGGGGCTATGGCTACACCTTC

d_gene: TRBD1
abundance: .
v_gene: TRBV24-1
j_gene: TRBJ2-7
CDR3aa: CATFDRGQSYEQYF
CDR3nt: TGTGCCACCTTCGACAGGGGGCAGTCCTACGAGCAGTACTTC

d_gene: TRBD1
abundance: .
v_gene: TRBV6-2/TRBV6-3
j_gene: TRBJ1-5
CDR3aa: CASRPDRGNQPQHF
CDR3nt: TGTGCCAGCAGACCTGACAGGGGCAATCAGCCCCAGCATTTT

d_gene: TRBD2
abundance: .
v_gene: TRBV4-2
j_gene: TRBJ2-1
CDR3aa: CASSQDTTSGVYNEQFF
CDR3nt: TGTGCCAGCAGCCAAGATACCACTAGCGGGGTATACAATGAGCAGTTCTTC

d_gene: TRBD2
abundance: .
v_gene: TRBV6-5
j_gene: TRBJ2-7
CDR3aa: CASTPGGGAGYEQYF
CDR3nt: TGTGCCAGCACCCCCGGGGGGGGCGCCGGCTACGAGCAGTACTTC

d_gene: .
abundance: once
v_gene: TRBV21-1
j_gene: TRBJ2-5
CDR3aa: CASSPRGGQGLQETQYF
CDR3nt: TGTGCCAGCAGCCCCCGAGGGGGACAGGGCCTTCAAGAGACCCAGTACTTC

d_gene: TRBD2
abundance: .
v_gene: TRBV5-1
j_gene: TRBJ2-1
CDR3aa: CASSLGGTSSYNEQFF
CDR3nt: TGCGCCAGCAGCTTGGGGGGGACTAGCAGCTACAATGAGCAGTTCTTC

d_gene: .
abundance: few
v_gene: TRBV4-2
j_gene: TRBJ1-5
CDR3aa: CASSQEHRDIQPQHF
CDR3nt: TGTGCCAGCAGCCAAGAACACAGGGACATTCAGCCCCAGCATTTT

d_gene: .
abundance: .
v_gene: TRBV5-6
j_gene: TRBJ2-7
CDR3aa: CASSFQGPTYEQYF
CDR3nt: TGTGCCAGCAGCTTTCAGGGGCCTACTTACGAGCAGTACTTC

d_gene: .
abundance: .
v_gene: TRBV6-6
j_gene: TRBJ2-2
CDR3aa: CASSPQVVAGELFF
CDR3nt: TGTGCCAGCAGTCCCCAGGTTGTGGCCGGGGAGCTGTTTTTT

d_gene: TRBD2
abundance: .
v_gene: TRBV18
j_gene: TRBJ2-1
CDR3aa: CATSGVSYNEQFF
CDR3nt: TGTGCCACCAGCGGGGTCTCCTACAATGAGCAGTTCTTC

d_gene: .
abundance: .
v_gene: TRBV6-5
j_gene: TRBJ1-4
CDR3aa: CASRPDGANEKLFF
CDR3nt: TGTGCCAGCAGACCCGACGGGGCTAATGAAAAACTGTTTTTT

d_gene: .
abundance: .
v_gene: TRBV18
j_gene: TRBJ2-1
CDR3aa: CASSPFSGGDEQFF
CDR3nt: TGTGCCAGCTCACCATTTTCGGGGGGCGATGAGCAGTTCTTC

d_gene: .
abundance: .
v_gene: TRBV6-1
j_gene: TRBJ1-4
CDR3aa: CASSVKSRLTQNEKLFF
CDR3nt: TGTGCCAGCAGTGTTAAGAGCAGGTTAACCCAAAATGAAAAACTGTTTTTT

d_gene: TRBD1
abundance: .
v_gene: TRBV18
j_gene: TRBJ2-2
CDR3aa: CASSPRTGDPTGELFF
CDR3nt: TGTGCCAGCTCACCGCGAACAGGGGATCCGACCGGGGAGCTGTTTTTT

d_gene: TRBD2
abundance: .
v_gene: TRBV6-1
j_gene: TRBJ2-1
CDR3aa: CASSDGTSGSGEQFF
CDR3nt: TGTGCCAGCAGTGATGGGACTAGCGGGAGCGGTGAGCAGTTCTTC

d_gene: .
abundance: few
v_gene: TRBV19
j_gene: TRBJ1-4
CDR3aa: CASSRGGINEKLFF
CDR3nt: TGTGCCAGTAGTCGTGGCGGAATTAATGAAAAACTGTTTTTT

d_gene: .
abundance: .
v_gene: TRBV7-7
j_gene: TRBJ2-5
CDR3aa: CASSLGGGGETQYF
CDR3nt: TGTGCTAGCAGCTTAGGAGGGGGCGGGGAGACCCAGTACTTC

d_gene: .
abundance: .
v_gene: TRBV7-9
j_gene: TRBJ2-5
CDR3aa: CASQGLAEETQYF
CDR3nt: TGTGCCAGCCAGGGATTAGCAGAAGAGACCCAGTACTTC

d_gene: .
abundance: .
v_gene: TRBV19
j_gene: TRBJ1-5
CDR3aa: CASRHGGVQPQHF
CDR3nt: TGTGCCAGTAGGCATGGAGGGGTTCAGCCCCAGCATTTT

d_gene: TRBD1
abundance: .
v_gene: TRBV6-5
j_gene: TRBJ1-6
CDR3aa: CASSSLLTGANSPLHF
CDR3nt: TGTGCCAGCAGTTCCCTCCTAACAGGGGCAAATTCACCCCTCCACTTT

d_gene: TRBD1
abundance: .
v_gene: TRBV6-7
j_gene: TRBJ1-3
CDR3aa: CASSRDSISSGNTIYF
CDR3nt: TGTGCCAGCAGTCGGGACAGTATTAGCTCTGGAAACACCATATATTTT

d_gene: .
abundance: once
v_gene: TRBV19
j_gene: TRBJ2-3
CDR3aa: CASEGRGTDTQYF
CDR3nt: TGTGCCTCCGAGGGCAGAGGCACAGATACGCAGTATTTT

d_gene: TRBD2
abundance: .
v_gene: TRBV5-6
j_gene: TRBJ2-7
CDR3aa: CASSFTSGSYEQYF
CDR3nt: TGTGCCAGCAGCTTCACTAGCGGCTCCTACGAGCAGTACTTC

d_gene: .
abundance: .
v_gene: TRBV3-1/TRBV3-2
j_gene: TRBJ2-5
CDR3aa: CASSPPTGEETQYF
CDR3nt: TGTGCCAGCAGCCCCCCGACGGGGGAAGAGACCCAGTACTTC